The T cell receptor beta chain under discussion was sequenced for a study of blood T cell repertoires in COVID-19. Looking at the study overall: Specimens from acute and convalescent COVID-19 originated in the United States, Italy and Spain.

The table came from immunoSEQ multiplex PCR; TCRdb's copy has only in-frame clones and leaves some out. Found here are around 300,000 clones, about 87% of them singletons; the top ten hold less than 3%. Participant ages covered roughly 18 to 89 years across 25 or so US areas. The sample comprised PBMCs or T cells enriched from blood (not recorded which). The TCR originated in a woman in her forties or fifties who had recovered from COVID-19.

CDR3 nucleotides: TGCAGCGTTGAAAGAGTAAACGGGATTGAAGCTTTCTTT. Residues: CSVERVNGIEAFF. The chain carries TRBV29-1 and TRBJ1-1; D remains ambiguous. Trimming took 2 bases from V and 7 from J, leaving 14 bases between them. The CDR3 has 13 residues. The germline CDR1 and CDR2 sequences are SQVTM and ANQGSEA.